A single sample is the source of the 15 T cell receptor beta chains below, sequenced in a study of vaccination effects on CD4 cells after COVID-19. The repertoire was sequenced with immunoSEQ multiplex PCR; TCRdb's copy has only in-frame clones and lacks some. The table has nearly 30,000 clones, over 70% seen once. These receptors have no known antigen. Within the ViraFEST assay, antigen-specific CD4+ T cells underwent expansion with viral peptide pools prior to sequencing. Following a roughly eleven-day culture, CD4+ T cells were purified. All study participants received two doses of BNT162b2 or mRNA-1273 vaccine. The input for sequencing was CD4+ T cells from PBMCs cultured with HCoV-229E spike peptides, taken after COVID-19 vaccination. The source is a human donor who received a COVID-19 vaccine.

The rearrangement joins TRBV10-3 to TRBJ2-1, with 9 bases fitting TRBD1. The junction had 2 bases not matched to a gene; V was cut back by 6 bases and J by 5 bases. Germline lookup yields CDR1 ENHRY and CDR2 SYGVKD. This CDR3 region has 13 residues. The CDR3 region has the DNA TGTGCCATCAGCTGGGACAGGGACAATGAGCAGTTCTTC. Translating gives CAISWDRDNEQFF.

The chain has TRBV29-1 and TRBJ1-2, with 7 nucleotides matching TRBD1. The CDR3 consists of 15 residues. Germline loops: CDR1 SQVTM, CDR2 ANQGSEA. The junction had 5 bases not matched to a gene; V was cut back by 0 bases and J by 1 base. The CDR3 nucleotides are TGCAGCGTTGAAGAGGGACAGACTAATAACTATGGCTACACCTTC. It translates to CSVEEGQTNNYGYTF. Looking up the rest from reference TRBV29-1 and TRBJ1-2 gives the full variable domain: SAVISQKPSRDICQRGTSLTIQCQVDSQVTMMFWYRQQPGQSLTLIATANQGSEATYESGFVIDKFPISRPNLTFSTLTVSNMSPEDSSIYLCSVEEGQTNNYGYTFGSGTRLTVV.

The chain joins TRBV4-1 to TRBJ2-5; tentative D call: TRBD1 (5 bases). The length of the CDR3 is 18 residues. V dropped 7 bases and J dropped 2 bases, with 26 bases sitting between them. In germline, CDR1 is MGHRA, CDR2 YSYEKL. CDR3 region: CASKMTRGREQRQETQYF. The CDR3 coding sequence is TGCGCCAGCAAAATGACAAGGGGAAGGGAACAGAGACAAGAGACCCAGTACTTC.

This clone is a singleton in its sample. J is TRBJ2-3 and V is TRBV6-1, with 7 positions matching TRBD2. The CDR3 has 14 residues. V trimming: 7 bases; J trimming: 5 bases; junction bases outside the gene matches: 9. The germline V gene has CDR1 MNHNS and CDR2 SASEGT. The CDR3 nucleotides are TGTGCCAGCAAGGCTAGCGGAAACGTAGATACGCAGTATTTT. As protein: CASKASGNVDTQYF.

Note on this clone: Other DNA sequences in this sample translate to the same CDR3. This chain connects TRBV19 to TRBJ1-1, with TRBD1 as a possible D gene (5 bases). Trimming cost V 5 bases and J 0 bases, with 7 bases left between them. Germline V gene data show CDR1 as LNHDA and CDR2 as SQIVND (reference sequence). This CDR3 spans 13 amino acids. This CDR3 is CASSSGLNTEAFF. Written as DNA, the CDR3 is TGTGCCAGTAGTTCGGGACTGAACACTGAAGCTTTCTTT.

The chain is built from TRBV4-2 and TRBJ2-3, with a tentative D call TRBD2 (7 bases). The CDR3 has 17 amino acids. V lost 0 bases and J 0 bases, leaving 13 bases between the germline ends. From germline, CDR1 is LGHNA and CDR2 YNFKEQ. The chain's CDR3 is CASSQDWAGASTDTQYF. CDR3 bases: TGTGCCAGCAGCCAAGATTGGGCGGGGGCTAGCACAGATACGCAGTATTTT.

The genes are TRBV11-3 and TRBJ1-1; possible D gene TRBD1, 6 bases. The CDR3 sequence is 13 residues long. The ends were cut back, 4 bases at V and 2 bases at J, with 8 bases in the middle. Germline V CDR1 and CDR2: SGHNT, YENEEA. This chain's CDR3 is CASSSGQNTEAFF. CDR3 in DNA: TGTGCCAGCAGCTCGGGACAAAACACTGAAGCTTTCTTT.

The chain has TRBV3-1 (or the pseudogene TRBV3-2) and TRBJ1-6; 7 bases map to TRBD1. CDR3 length: 16 amino acids. The germline CDR1 and CDR2 sequences are LGHDT and YNNKEL (reference sequence). Losses at the gene ends were 0 bases for V and 6 bases for J; bases not matched to a gene: 5. CDR3 residues: CASSQDGTEGNSPLHF. The CDR3 DNA sequence: TGTGCCAGCAGCCAAGACGGGACAGAGGGTAATTCACCCCTCCACTTT.

This CDR3 is CASSQAGGLNNEQFF. CDR3 DNA sequence: TGTGCCAGCAGCCAAGCGGGAGGGCTAAACAATGAGCAGTTCTTC. The V gene is TRBV3-1 (or the pseudogene TRBV3-2), the J gene TRBJ2-1, with TRBD2 identical over 8 bases. V dropped 1 base and J dropped 5; count of bases not matched to a gene: 4. CDR3 length equals 15 residues. CDR1 and CDR2 from the germline V gene are LGHDT and YNNKEL (reference sequence).

CDR3 nucleotide sequence: TGTGCCAGCAGTTATCCCCAGGGACGACGGGACAATGAGCAGTTCTTC. This codes for CASSYPQGRRDNEQFF. The chain carries TRBV6-5 and TRBJ2-1, with D perhaps assigned TRBD1 or TRBD2 (5 bases each). With 3 bases removed from V and 5 bases from J, the gap between germline ends came to 17 bases. CDR1 and CDR2 (germline): MNHEY, SVGAGI. This CDR3 comprises 16 residues.

This clone was recorded once. As DNA, the CDR3 is TGTGCCAGCACTCTGGGGCAGGGGACAGGGAATGAGCAGTTCTTC. Protein sequence: CASTLGQGTGNEQFF. The rearrangement uses TRBV2 and TRBJ2-1; TRBD1 agrees at 9 bases. Germline V CDR1 and CDR2: SNHLY, FYNNEI. V shed 7 bases, J shed 7 bases, and the junction held 11 bases outside the gene matches. The CDR3 runs to 15 residues.

The rearrangement joins TRBV2 to TRBJ2-7, with D perhaps matching TRBD2 (5 bases). Germline assignment: CDR1 SNHLY and CDR2 FYNNEI. Trimming cost V 7 bases and J 0 bases, with 16 bases left between them. The CDR3 is 15 amino acids. In DNA form, the CDR3 reads TGTGCCAGCAAATTCGCTAGCTCGAGCTCCTACGAGCAGTACTTC. Amino acid sequence: CASKFASSSSYEQYF. Based on the CDR3 plus reference TRBV2 and TRBJ2-7, the full variable domain is EPEVTQTPSHQVTQMGQEVILRCVPISNHLYFYWYRQILGQKVEFLVSFYNNEISEKSEIFDDQFSVERPDGSNFTLKIRSTKLEDSAMYFCASKFASSSSYEQYFGPGTRLTVT.

The V and J genes are TRBV10-1 and TRBJ1-2, with TRBD1 matching 9 bases. The CDR3 contains 15 residues. V lost 4 bases and J lost 6; bases outside the gene matches: 9. Per the germline V gene, CDR1 is WNHNN and CDR2 is SYGVQD (reference sequence). The CDR3 is CASSGRTGAYDGYTF. The CDR3 nucleotides are TGCGCCAGCAGTGGACGGACAGGGGCCTATGATGGCTACACCTTC.

The rearrangement uses TRBV27 and TRBJ1-1; TRBD1 matches 8 bases. The trim removed 4 bases at V and 1 base at J, leaving 11 bases unmatched. Germline CDR1 and CDR2: MNHEY and SMNVEV (reference sequence). CDR3 length equals 17 residues. CDR3 sequence reads: CASSSIFQQGGNTEAFF. CDR3 bases: TGTGCCAGCAGTTCTATATTCCAACAGGGGGGGAACACTGAAGCTTTCTTT.

This clone has more than one count but fewer than ten. The rearrangement joins TRBV7-9 to TRBJ1-2, with D perhaps matching TRBD1 (5 bases). V was pared by 6 bases and J by 6 bases, with 11 bases between. The CDR3 extends over 12 amino acids. CDR1 and CDR2 from the germline V gene are SEHNR and FQNEAQ (reference sequence). CDR3 residues: CASSYTRDGYTF. In nucleotides, the CDR3 is TGTGCCAGCAGTTACACCAGGGATGGCTACACCTTC.